The text below deals with one TCR beta chain. These data come from a study of control samples from healthy donors and cancer patients. The data were produced by immunoSEQ multiplex PCR, yet TCRdb's version contains in-frame clones alone and is incomplete. The table lists about 120,000 clones, about 89% of them singletons. The sequencing input was blood. This TCR was sampled from a man in his forties or fifties in good health.

The DNA of the CDR3 is TGTGCCAGCAGCCCGCATAGGGGGGGGCGCCGGGAGACCCAGTACTTC. Its protein is CASSPHRGGRRETQYF. The chain recombines TRBV5-6 with TRBJ2-5; tentatively, D is TRBD2 (7 bases). Germline-derived CDR1 and CDR2 are SGHDT and YYEEEE. V gave up 4 bases and J gave up 5 bases, with 21 bases separating them. CDR3 length: 16 residues.